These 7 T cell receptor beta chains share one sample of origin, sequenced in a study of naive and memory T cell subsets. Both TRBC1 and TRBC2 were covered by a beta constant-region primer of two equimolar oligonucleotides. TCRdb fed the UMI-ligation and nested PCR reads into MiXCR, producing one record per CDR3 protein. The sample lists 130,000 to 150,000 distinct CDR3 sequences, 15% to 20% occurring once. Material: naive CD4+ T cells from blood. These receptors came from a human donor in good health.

DNA for the CDR3: TGTGCCAGCAGCCAAGTCGGGCTTAGAGCGGGAGGGCCCAATGAGCAGTTCTTC. Protein sequence: CASSQVGLRAGGPNEQFF. The V gene is TRBV3-1, the J gene TRBJ2-1; 10 nucleotides line up with TRBD2. Germline CDR1 LGHDT, CDR2 YNNKEL (reference sequence). The V segment lost 1 base and the J segment 6 bases; nucleotides outside the gene matches: 12. This CDR3 region has 18 residues.

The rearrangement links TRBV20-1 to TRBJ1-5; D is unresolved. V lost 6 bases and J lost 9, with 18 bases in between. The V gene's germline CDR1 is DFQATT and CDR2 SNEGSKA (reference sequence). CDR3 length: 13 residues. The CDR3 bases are TGCAGTGCGCATCGCGCCCCTCGAACGCCCCAGCATTTT. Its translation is CSAHRAPRTPQHF.

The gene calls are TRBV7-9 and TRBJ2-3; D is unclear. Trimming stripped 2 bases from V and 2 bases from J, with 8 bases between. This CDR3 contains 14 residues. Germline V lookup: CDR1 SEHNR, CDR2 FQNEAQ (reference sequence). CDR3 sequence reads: CASSLITSTDTQYF. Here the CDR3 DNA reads TGTGCCAGCAGCTTAATTACTTCCACAGATACGCAGTATTTT.

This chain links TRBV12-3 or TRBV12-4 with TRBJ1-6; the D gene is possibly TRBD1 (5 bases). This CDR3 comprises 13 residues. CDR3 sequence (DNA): TGTGCTTCACGCCGCGACAGTAATTCACCCCTCCACTTT. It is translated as CASRRDSNSPLHF.

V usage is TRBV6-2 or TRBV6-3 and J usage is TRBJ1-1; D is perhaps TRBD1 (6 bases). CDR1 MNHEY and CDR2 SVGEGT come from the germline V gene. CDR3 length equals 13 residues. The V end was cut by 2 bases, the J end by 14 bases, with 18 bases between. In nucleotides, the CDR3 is TGTGCCAGCAGTTACCCTTGGGGGGCAAGTAACTTCTTT. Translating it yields CASSYPWGASNFF.

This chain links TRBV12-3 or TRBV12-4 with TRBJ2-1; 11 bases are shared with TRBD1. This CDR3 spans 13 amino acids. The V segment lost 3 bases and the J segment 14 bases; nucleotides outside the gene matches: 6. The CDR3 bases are TGTGCCAGCAGTTTTGTGTGGGGACAGGGGGAGTTCTTC. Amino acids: CASSFVWGQGEFF.

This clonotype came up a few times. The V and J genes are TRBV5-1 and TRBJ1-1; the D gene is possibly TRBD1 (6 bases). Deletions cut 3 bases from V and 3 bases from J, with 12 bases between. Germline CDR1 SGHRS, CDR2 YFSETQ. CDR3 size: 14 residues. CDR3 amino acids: CASSSQGPHTEAFF. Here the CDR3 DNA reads TGCGCCAGCAGCTCCCAGGGGCCCCACACTGAAGCTTTCTTT. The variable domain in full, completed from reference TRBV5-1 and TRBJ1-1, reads KAGVTQTPRYLIKTRGQQVTLSCSPISGHRSVSWYQQTPGQGLQFLFEYFSETQRNKGNFPGRFSGRQFSNSRSEMNVSTLELGDSALYLCASSSQGPHTEAFFGQGTRLTVV.